These 31 T cell receptor beta chains were all obtained from the same sample, sequenced in a study of PD-1 blockade in mismatch repair-deficient tumors. Data came from immunoSEQ multiplex PCR; TCRdb stores just in-frame clones and leaves some out. The data contain approximately 25,000 clones, 65% to 85% of them singletons. Sequenced material: peripheral blood, taken 12 weeks after starting pembrolizumab. The source of these receptors is an adult with mismatch repair-deficient cancer.

This rearrangement joins TRBV2 to TRBJ2-1; D unclear. V lost 4 bases and J 9 bases, leaving 10 bases between the germline ends. Germline CDR1 is SNHLY and CDR2 is FYNNEI. The CDR3 consists of 12 residues. For the CDR3, the DNA is TGTGCCAGCAGTGCGGCCATAAGTGAGCAGTTCTTC. The encoded protein is CASSAAISEQFF.

The chain employs TRBV19 and TRBJ1-1; TRBD1 is a possible D gene (6 bases). CDR1 is LNHDA and CDR2 is SQIVND in the germline V gene (reference sequence). The CDR3 has 13 amino acids. The germline V and J ends were trimmed by 10 bases and 3 bases, with 15 bases remaining between them. The CDR3 is CATRGTKDTEAFF. CDR3 DNA sequence: TGTGCCACTAGGGGGACAAAAGACACTGAAGCTTTCTTT.

This clone was counted a few times. The chain combines TRBV7-8 with TRBJ2-7; 8 nucleotides line up with TRBD1. The V gene end was trimmed by 6 bases and the J gene end by 3 bases; junction bases not matched to a gene: 4. This CDR3 contains 13 residues. Germline V gene sequence: CDR1 SGHVS, CDR2 FQNEAQ. CDR3 coding DNA: TGTGCCAGCAGACCCAGGGGGCTCTACGAGCAGTACTTC. Residues: CASRPRGLYEQYF. Complete variable domain (other parts from reference TRBV7-8 and TRBJ2-7): GAGVSQSPRYKVAKRGQDVALRCDPISGHVSLFWYQQALGQGPEFLTYFQNEAQLDKSGLPSDRFFAERPEGSVSTLKIQRTQQEDSAVYLCASRPRGLYEQYFGPGTRLTVT.

V and J are TRBV6-4 and TRBJ2-1; D remains unclear. From germline, CDR1 is MRHNA and CDR2 SNTAGT. This CDR3 is built from 12 residues. V lost 0 bases and J lost 4, with 1 base in between. CDR3 in amino acids: CASSDSYNEQFF. CDR3 sequence (DNA): TGTGCCAGCAGTGACTCATACAATGAGCAGTTCTTC.

DNA for the CDR3: TGTGCCAGCAGTGAAAATTGGGGAAACACTGAAGCTTTCTTT. This gives the protein CASSENWGNTEAFF. The J gene is TRBJ1-1, the V gene TRBV2; D is ambiguous. V was clipped by 2 bases and J by 2 bases, with 9 bases between them. The CDR3 sequence is 14 residues long. CDR1 SNHLY and CDR2 FYNNEI come from the germline V gene.

The V call is TRBV11-1, the J call TRBJ2-3, with 9 nucleotides matching TRBD2. Germline lookup yields CDR1 SGHAT and CDR2 FQDESV (reference sequence). With 4 bases clipped from V and 2 bases from J, the junction kept 7 bases outside the gene matches. The CDR3 contains 16 residues. CDR3 region: CASSSRLAGDTDTQYF. The CDR3 DNA sequence: TGTGCCAGCAGCTCTAGGTTAGCGGGGGACACAGATACGCAGTATTTT.

The gene calls are TRBV7-2 and TRBJ1-2; unclear D gene. This CDR3 is 13 amino acids long. Germline lookup yields CDR1 SGHTA and CDR2 FQGNSA. V dropped 2 bases and J dropped 0 bases, with 4 bases sitting between them. DNA of the CDR3: TGTGCCAGCAGCTTATCAGCTAACTATGGCTACACCTTC. Translated: CASSLSANYGYTF.

This chain uses TRBV7-2 with TRBJ2-2; 10 bases map to TRBD2. V lost 1 base, J lost 4 bases, and 3 bases stayed unmatched. Germline V gives CDR1 SGHTA, CDR2 FQGNSA. This CDR3 comprises 16 residues. The CDR3 spells CASSLELAGFTGELFF. The CDR3 bases are TGTGCCAGCAGCTTAGAACTAGCGGGATTCACCGGGGAGCTGTTTTTT.

The chain combines TRBV5-1 with TRBJ2-1; D not certain. The CDR3 length is 13 residues. Germline lookup yields CDR1 SGHRS and CDR2 YFSETQ. With 1 base removed from V and 3 bases from J, the gap between germline ends came to 5 bases. In DNA, the CDR3 is TGCGCCAGCAGCTTGCAGCGCTACAATGAGCAGTTCTTC. It is translated as CASSLQRYNEQFF.

This clone was seen a few times. Distinct nucleotide sequences in the sample also encode this CDR3. The CDR3: CASHRNGDYNEQFF. As DNA, the CDR3 is TGTGCCTCCCACCGAAACGGCGACTACAATGAGCAGTTCTTC. The rearrangement links TRBV30 to TRBJ2-1; no clear D gene. The V gene's germline CDR1 is GTSNPN and CDR2 SVGIG (reference sequence). The length of the CDR3 is 14 residues. V dropped 7 bases and J dropped 3 bases, with 16 bases sitting between them.

V and J are TRBV2 and TRBJ2-3; TRBD1 matches 11 bases. CDR3 length: 14 amino acids. Germline lookup yields CDR1 SNHLY and CDR2 FYNNEI. V was pared by 6 bases and J by 7 bases, with 6 bases of the junction left unmatched. The CDR3 DNA is TGTGCCAGCAGGACCGGGACAGGGGGAAATACGCAGTATTTT. It is translated as CASRTGTGGNTQYF. The complete variable domain, with remaining parts taken from reference TRBV2 and TRBJ2-3, reads EPEVTQTPSHQVTQMGQEVILRCVPISNHLYFYWYRQILGQKVEFLVSFYNNEISEKSEIFDDQFSVERPDGSNFTLKIRSTKLEDSAMYFCASRTGTGGNTQYFGPGTRLTVL.

This chain connects TRBV30 to TRBJ2-2, with D uncertain. Germline lookup yields CDR1 GTSNPN and CDR2 SVGIG (reference sequence). Trimming shortened V by 1 base and J by 4 bases, and 10 bases separated the two germline ends. The CDR3 consists of 14 residues. The CDR3 protein is CAWSAPIFTGELFF. The CDR3 DNA sequence: TGTGCCTGGAGTGCGCCTATATTCACCGGGGAGCTGTTTTTT. Combining the CDR3 with reference TRBV30 and TRBJ2-2 gives the whole variable domain SQTIHQWPATLVQPVGSPLSLECTVEGTSNPNLYWYRQAAGRGLQLLFYSVGIGQISSEVPQNLSASRPQDRQFILSSKKLLLSDSGFYLCAWSAPIFTGELFFGEGSRLTVL.

The rearrangement uses TRBV11-3 and TRBJ2-7; possible D gene TRBD2, 6 bases. Germline CDR1 is SGHNT and CDR2 is YENEEA. The CDR3 runs to 15 residues. Trimming pared 4 bases from V and 3 bases from J, leaving 16 bases between. The CDR3 DNA reads as TGTGCCAGCAGCTACTCCTGGGGCGGGGTCTACGAGCAGTACTTC. It translates to CASSYSWGGVYEQYF.

This sequence joins TRBV6-4 and TRBJ2-1; perhaps TRBD1 as D (6 bases). In germline, CDR1 is MRHNA, CDR2 SNTAGT. With 2 bases removed from V and 5 bases from J, the gap between germline ends came to 7 bases. This CDR3 comprises 13 residues. Here the CDR3 DNA reads TGTGCCAGCAGTGACCGGGACAACAATGAGCAGTTCTTC. Protein sequence: CASSDRDNNEQFF.

The chain couples TRBV4-3 to TRBJ2-5; 7 bases agree with TRBD1. CDR1 is LGHNA and CDR2 is YSLEER in the germline V gene. V was clipped by 2 bases and J by 2 bases; unmatched bases: 11. This CDR3 contains 17 residues. The CDR3 loop reads CASSQSLGRQGQETQYF. The CDR3, as DNA: TGCGCCAGCAGCCAATCGTTGGGAAGACAGGGACAAGAGACCCAGTACTTC.

The chain couples TRBV2 to TRBJ1-2; D gene unclear. Trimming took 5 bases from V and 8 from J, leaving 15 bases between them. The germline V gene encodes CDR1 SNHLY and CDR2 FYNNEI. The CDR3 has 13 residues. The CDR3 here is CASSFDEVGGYTF. The CDR3 region has the DNA TGTGCCAGCAGTTTCGACGAGGTAGGCGGCTACACCTTC.

The CDR3 DNA follows: TGTGCCAGTAGTATGAATGGACTAGCGGGGTTCATTCCTAGCACAGATACGCAGTATTTT. Translation: CASSMNGLAGFIPSTDTQYF. This chain joins TRBV19 and TRBJ2-3; 12 nucleotides match TRBD2. This CDR3 has 20 amino acids. The J segment lost 0 bases and the V segment lost 3 bases, leaving 13 bases of the junction unmatched. Germline V gene data show CDR1 as LNHDA and CDR2 as SQIVND (reference sequence).

V usage is TRBV28 and J usage is TRBJ2-2; D is undetermined. Trimming pared 3 bases from V and 4 bases from J, leaving 15 bases between. The germline V gene has CDR1 MDHEN and CDR2 SYDVKM. The CDR3 totals 16 residues. The CDR3 coding sequence is TGTGCCAGCAGTTTCTGGTGGCGGAAGAGCACCGGGGAGCTGTTTTTT. It encodes CASSFWWRKSTGELFF.

This clone counts as medium-sized. This chain connects TRBV4-1 to TRBJ1-3; unclear D gene. CDR3 length: 16 residues. The germline CDR1 and CDR2 sequences are MGHRA and YSYEKL. Trimming pared 1 base from V and 3 bases from J, leaving 13 bases between. DNA for the CDR3: TGCGCCAGCAGCCAAGTGTTCCCCTCAGTTGGAAACACCATATATTTT. This encodes CASSQVFPSVGNTIYF.

CDR3 bases: TGCGCCAGCAGCCGGTTTGGCCCTTCTAAAGCTTTCTTT. This gives the protein CASSRFGPSKAFF. The chain links TRBV4-1 to TRBJ1-1; D ambiguous. The V gene lost 4 bases and the J gene lost 9 bases, with 15 bases spanning the gap. CDR3 length equals 13 residues. CDR1 MGHRA and CDR2 YSYEKL come from the germline V gene.

The gene calls are TRBV15 and TRBJ1-3; D might be TRBD1 (5 bases). CDR1 and CDR2 from the germline V gene are LNHNV and YYDKDF (reference sequence). The CDR3 extends over 15 amino acids. V was clipped by 1 base and J by 4 bases, with 11 bases between them. The CDR3 spells CATSRVRDRGNTIYF. The CDR3 nucleotides are TGTGCCACCAGCAGAGTCAGGGACCGAGGAAACACCATATATTTT. Full variable domain (outside the CDR3, taken from reference TRBV15 and TRBJ1-3): DAMVIQNPRYQVTQFGKPVTLSCSQTLNHNVMYWYQQKSSQAPKLLFHYYDKDFNNEADTPDNFQSRRPNTSFCFLDIRSPGLGDTAMYLCATSRVRDRGNTIYFGEGSWLTVV.

J is TRBJ2-5 and V is TRBV5-1; 15 bases align to TRBD2. J was trimmed by 0 bases and V by 4 bases; bases with no gene match: 10. CDR1 SGHRS and CDR2 YFSETQ come from the germline V gene. The CDR3 totals 19 residues. The CDR3 region is CASSPWGLAGGRYQETQYF. In DNA, the CDR3 is TGCGCCAGCAGCCCGTGGGGACTAGCGGGAGGACGGTACCAAGAGACCCAGTACTTC.

The sample holds a few counts of this clone. V gene TRBV19 combines with J gene TRBJ1-5; 8 bases agree with TRBD1. Germline V gene lookup returns CDR1 LNHDA and CDR2 SQIVND (reference sequence). V gave up 3 bases and J gave up 6 bases; unmatched junction bases: 7. This CDR3 contains 15 residues. In DNA form, the CDR3 reads TGTGCCAGTAGTATCCCCGACAGGGGTTCTCAGCCCCAGCATTTT. The encoded protein is CASSIPDRGSQPQHF.

This chain uses TRBV7-9 with TRBJ1-2, with unresolved D. In germline, CDR1 is SEHNR, CDR2 FQNEAQ (reference sequence). CDR3 size: 19 residues. V was cut by 0 bases and J by 4 bases, with 24 bases left in between. DNA of the CDR3: TGTGCCAGCAGCTTAGCGGCCAACATATTAACTTTAGGCGGCTATGGCTACACCTTC. Protein: CASSLAANILTLGGYGYTF.

For the CDR3, the DNA is TGCGCCAGCAGCCAAGAAGTAACCGGGGACACTGAAGCTTTCTTT. This gives the protein CASSQEVTGDTEAFF. V usage is TRBV4-1 and J usage is TRBJ1-1; D unresolved. Germline V gene data show CDR1 as MGHRA and CDR2 as YSYEKL. V gave up 0 bases and J gave up 3 bases, with 11 bases separating them. The CDR3 spans 15 residues.

The chain joins TRBV11-3 to TRBJ2-7, with TRBD1 as a possible D gene (5 bases). In germline, CDR1 is SGHNT, CDR2 YENEEA. V was cut by 1 base and J by 3 bases, with 13 bases left in between. This CDR3 region has 15 residues. CDR3 in amino acids: CASSLAWQGNYEQYF. DNA of the CDR3: TGTGCCAGCAGCTTAGCGTGGCAGGGTAACTACGAGCAGTACTTC.

This chain connects TRBV11-2 to TRBJ2-7, with 12 bases matching TRBD2. After removal of 3 bases from V and 0 bases from J, the junction contained 3 bases not matched to a gene. The CDR3 sequence is 16 residues long. CDR1 SGHAT and CDR2 FQNNGV come from the germline V gene. The DNA of the CDR3 is TGTGCCAGCAGCTTGGAGACTAGCGGGAGCTCCTACGAGCAGTACTTC. Its translation: CASSLETSGSSYEQYF.

The gene calls are TRBV29-1 and TRBJ2-3, with D perhaps matching TRBD1 or TRBD2 (5 bases each). Between the trimmed V and J ends, which lost 5 bases and 2 bases, there was a span of 11 bases. CDR1 and CDR2 (germline): SQVTM, ANQGSEA. This CDR3 contains 13 residues. This chain's CDR3 is CSVRDGLTDTQYF. The CDR3 region has the DNA TGCAGCGTTCGGGACGGCCTCACAGATACGCAGTATTTT.

The chain uses TRBV5-6 and TRBJ1-2; TRBD1 might be the D (5 bases). V was shortened by 0 bases and J by 4 bases, with 19 bases between the two germline ends. This CDR3 region has 17 residues. Germline lookup yields CDR1 SGHDT and CDR2 YYEEEE. The CDR3 DNA sequence: TGTGCCAGCAGCTTGGTAGGAGCAGGGACCAAAACCTATGGCTACACCTTC. Amino acids: CASSLVGAGTKTYGYTF.

This clone was detected once. CDR3 residues: CASSVAPAGTYEQYF. CDR3 DNA sequence: TGTGCCAGCAGCGTAGCCCCGGCGGGTACCTACGAGCAGTACTTC. The V and J genes are TRBV9 and TRBJ2-7; possible D gene TRBD2, 5 bases. Trimming took 0 bases from V and 2 from J, leaving 12 bases between them. CDR3 length: 15 residues. Germline CDR1 and CDR2: SGDLS and YYNGEE.

The rearrangement joins TRBV5-1 to TRBJ2-7, with 9 nucleotides matching TRBD2. The ends lost 7 bases at V and 0 bases at J; junction bases unmatched: 5. The CDR3 consists of 14 residues. Germline CDR1 SGHRS, CDR2 YFSETQ. The CDR3 bases are TGCGCCAGCCGCAGCGGGAGGAGCTCCTACGAGCAGTACTTC. Residues: CASRSGRSSYEQYF.